A selection of T cell receptor beta chains follows, all from one sample in a study of cytomegalovirus exposure and HLA in healthy donors. TCRdb's table, derived via immunoSEQ multiplex PCR, lists solely in-frame clones and lacks some. The sample includes around 180,000 clones, 80% to 90% of them seen just once. The sequenced material came from PBMCs. These receptors all come from a girl aged 5-17 years in good health and CMV-seropositive. CDR3s include the opening cysteine and the closing phenylalanine or tryptophan. A D gene is named only where the DNA matches it firmly. Clone size is stated in some rows and not others, as once, few, many or a class when expanded.

cdr3_nt cdr3_aa j_call d_call clone_size v_call
TGTGCCAGCAGTGAAAACCTGTGGGGGCAGGGGGCAATGAGCTCCTATAATTCACCCCTCCACTTT CASSENLWGQGAMSSYNSPLHF TRBJ1-6 TRBD1 - TRBV2
TGTGCCAGCAGTGAAGACAGGGCCCAAGATACGCAGTATTTT CASSEDRAQDTQYF TRBJ2-3 TRBD1 few TRBV9
TGTGCCAGCAGCACCGGACAGGTCCCCGGGGAGCTGTTTTTT CASSTGQVPGELFF TRBJ2-2 TRBD1 - TRBV4-2
TGTGCCAGCAGCTTAGGCGGACAGGGAAGGACTGAAGCTTTCTTT CASSLGGQGRTEAFF TRBJ1-1 TRBD1 - TRBV5-6
TGTGCCAGTAGTATAAGGGCGACAGGAGCCAACAATGAGCAGTTCTTC CASSIRATGANNEQFF TRBJ2-1 - - TRBV19
TGTGCCAGCAGGGCCGGGACAGGGGGCGAAAAACTGTTTTTT CASRAGTGGEKLFF TRBJ1-4 TRBD1 few TRBV2
TGTGCCAGCAGGGGACAGGGTTCTGAAGCTTTCTTT CASRGQGSEAFF TRBJ1-1 TRBD1 - TRBV6-5
TGTGCCAGCAGTGGAGGGACAGGGGAAAACTATGGCTACACCTTC CASSGGTGENYGYTF TRBJ1-2 TRBD1 - TRBV2
TGTGCCAGCAGCTTAGCTGGGGGACAGGGGAGAGAGACCCAGTACTTC CASSLAGGQGRETQYF TRBJ2-5 TRBD1 - TRBV7-2
TGTGCCAGCAGCCCCGAGGTACTAGCGGGGTCCACAGATACGCAGTATTTT CASSPEVLAGSTDTQYF TRBJ2-3 TRBD2 - TRBV5-6
TGTGCTAGCAGCTTAGGCTCCGACAGGGAGCAGTTCTTC CASSLGSDREQFF TRBJ2-1 - - TRBV7-7
TGCGCCAGCAGCCAAGTTAGGACAGGGAACACCGGGGAGCTGTTTTTT CASSQVRTGNTGELFF TRBJ2-2 TRBD1 - TRBV4-1
TGTGCCAGTAGTTCCCAACTAGCGGGGGACCAAGAGACCCAGTACTTC CASSSQLAGDQETQYF TRBJ2-5 TRBD2 - TRBV19
TGTGCCAGTTACAGGACGATCTACGAGCAGTACTTC CASYRTIYEQYF TRBJ2-7 - - TRBV19
TGTGCCAGTAGTATCGGGGGAGAGAATCAGCCCCAGCATTTT CASSIGGENQPQHF TRBJ1-5 - - TRBV19
TGTGCCAGCAGCCCCCGGGACAGCTTTATTCGTCGAGATGGCTACACCTTC CASSPRDSFIRRDGYTF TRBJ1-2 TRBD1 once TRBV9
TGTGCCAGCAGTCTACAGGGGGAGCCCTACGAGCAGTACTTC CASSLQGEPYEQYF TRBJ2-7 TRBD1 - TRBV6-6
TGTGCCACCTCTGCGGAGGGGGCCCACCTGTGGAATCAGCCCCAGCATTTT CATSAEGAHLWNQPQHF TRBJ1-5 TRBD1 once TRBV27
TGTGCCAGCAGTACAGGATCCTTCTATGGCTACACCTTC CASSTGSFYGYTF TRBJ1-2 - - TRBV27
TGTGCCAGTACCTTAGGGGCAAACACCGGGGAGCTGTTTTTT CASTLGANTGELFF TRBJ2-2 - - TRBV2
TGTGCCAGCAGCGCCTCGACAGGGTTGGGTACGCAGTATTTT CASSASTGLGTQYF TRBJ2-3 TRBD1 - TRBV9
TGCGCCAGCAGCCTAACCCCCGGACAGGTTCCCGCCTACGAGCAGTACTTC CASSLTPGQVPAYEQYF TRBJ2-7 TRBD1 - TRBV5-1
TGTGCCAGACCTCAAGGGGGCGGCTCGAACACTGAAGCTTTCTTT CARPQGGGSNTEAFF TRBJ1-1 TRBD1 once TRBV2
TGTGCCAGCAGCGACTCCCGGGGGAACACCGGGGAGCTGTTTTTT CASSDSRGNTGELFF TRBJ2-2 - - TRBV9
TGTGCCAGCTCACTCGGACAGGGAAACACCGGGGAGCTGTTTTTT CASSLGQGNTGELFF TRBJ2-2 TRBD1 few TRBV18
TGTGCCAGCAGCTTAGGGACAGGGGGCGGTTACGAGCAGTACTTC CASSLGTGGGYEQYF TRBJ2-7 TRBD1 - TRBV7-6
TGCGCCAGCAGCCGATGGGAGGGGGAGACCCAGTACTTC CASSRWEGETQYF TRBJ2-5 TRBD2 - TRBV5-1
TGTGCCAGCAGCCTTGGACTAGCGGGTGAGGGGAATGAGCAGTTCTTC CASSLGLAGEGNEQFF TRBJ2-1 TRBD2 - TRBV7-9
TGCGCCAGCAGCGGAGGGACAGTAAACACTGAAGCTTTCTTT CASSGGTVNTEAFF TRBJ1-1 TRBD1 - TRBV5-1
TGTGCCAGCTCACGGGGGACAGGGGTTTACAATGAGCAGTTCTTC CASSRGTGVYNEQFF TRBJ2-1 TRBD1 - TRBV18
TGTGCCAGCAGTCCATCTACAGGGGGCAACACTGAAGCTTTCTTT CASSPSTGGNTEAFF TRBJ1-1 TRBD1 once TRBV27
TGTGCCAGTAGTATAGATAGCATCACTAGCACAGATACGCAGTATTTT CASSIDSITSTDTQYF TRBJ2-3 - once TRBV19
TGTGCCAGCAGCTTAGGCGGGGAAGTGTACGAGCAGTACTTC CASSLGGEVYEQYF TRBJ2-7 - - TRBV11-2
TGTGCCAGCAGCTTAGCGCAACGGGGGGGCAGCAATGAGCAGTTCTTC CASSLAQRGGSNEQFF TRBJ2-1 TRBD2 - TRBV7-6
TGTGCCAGCAGCCTCGGGACAGTTTCTGTAGCTTTCTTT CASSLGTVSVAFF TRBJ1-1 TRBD1 - TRBV5-6
TGTGCCAGCAGCTTTCGGACAGGGAGCGACTATGGCTACACCTTC CASSFRTGSDYGYTF TRBJ1-2 TRBD1 - TRBV13
TGTGCCAGCCCGCCAGGGGGCTATCAGGGTGAGCAGTTCTTC CASPPGGYQGEQFF TRBJ2-1 TRBD1 - TRBV6-1
TGTGCCAGCAGCCCCAGTGGGCGGGGGGGCAACGAGCAGTACTTC CASSPSGRGGNEQYF TRBJ2-7 TRBD2 - TRBV11-2
TGCGCCAGCAGTGAGCGTCGGGGGGCAGGTGGCTACACCTTC CASSERRGAGGYTF TRBJ1-2 - - TRBV10-2
TGCGCCAGCAGCAGACTCGGGGGAGCGGGCGGAGAGACCCAGTACTTC CASSRLGGAGGETQYF TRBJ2-5 - - TRBV5-1
TGCAGCGTTGAAGGAGGGATCACAGATACGCAGTATTTT CSVEGGITDTQYF TRBJ2-3 - - TRBV29-1